This T cell receptor beta chain was found in a study of blood T cell repertoires in COVID-19. J gave up 5 bases and V 1 base, and 2 bases lay outside the gene matches. The germline V gene encodes CDR1 LGHNA and CDR2 YSLEER. The CDR3 covers 15 residues. Libraries were prepared by immunoSEQ multiplex PCR; TCRdb keeps only in-frame clonotypes and omits some of them. The sample holds more than 15,000 clones, 86% seen once. This chain joins TRBV4-3 and TRBJ1-4; 9 bases fit TRBD1. Sequences were obtained from peripheral blood. The receptor was isolated from a man aged 55 to 70 with acute or convalescent COVID-19. CDR3 protein: CASSQGTGENEKLFF. CDR3 DNA: TGCGCCAGCAGCCAAGGGACAGGGGAAAATGAAAAACTGTTTTTT.